One and the same sample provided the 5 T cell receptor beta chains below, sequenced in a study of T cell changes during pregnancy in multiple sclerosis. TCRdb keeps only in-frame clones here, not all; method: immunoSEQ multiplex PCR. The table has roughly 40,000 clones, about 90% seen once. This specimen was CD4+ T cells from peripheral blood mononuclear cells, taken before pregnancy. These receptors all stem from a female donor with multiple sclerosis, enrolled in a pregnancy study.

This clone turned up a few times. The chain uses TRBV28 and TRBJ1-2; 9 positions match TRBD1. This CDR3 region has 17 residues. V trimming: 1 base; J trimming: 0 bases; junction bases outside the gene matches: 6. Germline assignment: CDR1 MDHEN and CDR2 SYDVKM. CDR3 sequence: CASSLSGTGTANYGYTF. The CDR3 DNA is TGTGCCAGCAGTTTATCCGGGACAGGGACTGCTAACTATGGCTACACCTTC.

The sample holds a few counts of this clone. The chain uses TRBV5-1 and TRBJ2-7, with D perhaps TRBD2 (5 bases). Germline V lookup: CDR1 SGHRS, CDR2 YFSETQ. V lost 2 bases and J 4 bases, leaving 13 bases between the germline ends. This CDR3 contains 14 residues. The CDR3 protein is CASSFPGVQYEQYF. Written as DNA, the CDR3 is TGCGCCAGCAGCTTTCCCGGGGTACAATACGAGCAGTACTTC.

The chain combines TRBV5-4 with TRBJ2-7; TRBD2 agrees at 15 bases. The V gene end was trimmed by 4 bases and the J gene end by 5 bases; junction bases not matched to a gene: 7. CDR3 size: 16 residues. Germline loops: CDR1 SGHNT, CDR2 YYREEE (reference sequence). The CDR3 spells CASSLGGLAGGNEQYF. The CDR3 region has the DNA TGTGCCAGCAGCCTGGGGGGACTAGCGGGAGGCAACGAGCAGTACTTC.

DNA for the CDR3: TGTGCCACCTCCCCGGGAGGCTACGAGCAGTACTTC. Translated, it gives CATSPGGYEQYF. The chain has TRBV6-6 and TRBJ2-7, with 7 bases aligning to TRBD2. Germline CDR1 MNHNY, CDR2 SVGAGI (reference sequence). This CDR3 is 12 amino acids long. V lost 10 bases to trimming and J lost 3 bases; unmatched junction nucleotides: 6.

The V call is TRBV19, the J call TRBJ2-3; 9 bases align to TRBD2. The trim removed 3 bases at V and 3 bases at J, leaving 4 bases unmatched. The CDR3 has 15 amino acids. Per the germline V gene, CDR1 is LNHDA and CDR2 is SQIVND (reference sequence). The CDR3 DNA sequence: TGTGCCAGTAGTATCCCCAGCGGGAGGACAGATACGCAGTATTTT. Its protein is CASSIPSGRTDTQYF.